The rows below give T cell receptor beta chains drawn from one sample of a study of T cell responses to AZD1222 COVID-19 vaccine. The assay was immunoSEQ multiplex PCR, and TCRdb's table has in-frame clones only and misses some. The sample has under 150,000 clones; around 92% are singletons. Sample: peripheral blood, taken 28 days after the second AZD1222 dose. Receptors originate from an adult who received the AZD1222 COVID-19 vaccine. CDR3s include the opening cysteine and the closing phenylalanine or tryptophan. Fields, in order: J gene, V gene, CDR3 protein.

TRBJ2-3 TRBV6-5 CASSLDFASTDTQYF
TRBJ2-1 TRBV5-4 CASSPAGGRSYNEQFF
TRBJ2-5 TRBV2 CASTSGGAGETQYF
TRBJ2-7 TRBV5-8 CASKAPWGRVTYEQYF
TRBJ1-5 TRBV6-1 CASSEGGGYQPQHF
TRBJ1-1 TRBV11-2 CASSPTGPTNTEAFF
TRBJ2-1 TRBV6-5 CASRGRSYNEQFF
TRBJ2-3 TRBV3-1/TRBV3-2 CASSQAGVGADTQYF
TRBJ2-7 TRBV3-1/TRBV3-2 CASSQAVDSLSYEQYF
TRBJ2-7 TRBV6-5 CASRTGTGSNYEQYF
TRBJ1-1 TRBV10-3 CAISDLGGSVAFF
TRBJ1-1 TRBV27 CASSLLGRNTEAFF
TRBJ1-2 TRBV3-1/TRBV3-2 CASSFRGGYTF
TRBJ2-1 TRBV3-1/TRBV3-2 CASRGEAGVSYNEQFF
TRBJ2-5 TRBV5-6 CASSLASGQGRETQYF
TRBJ1-1 TRBV12-3/TRBV12-4 CASSPSGWAEAFF
TRBJ2-3 TRBV3-1/TRBV3-2 CASRNGQGFLAGGLSTDTQYF
TRBJ1-6 TRBV30 CAWSVKGRSPLHF
TRBJ2-7 TRBV12-3/TRBV12-4 CASSLEGDYEQYF